One T cell receptor beta chain is described in this entry. The antigen is not known. Sequencing used immunoSEQ multiplex PCR; TCRdb keeps in-frame clones, though not all of them. The sample has over 60,000 clones; roughly 91% are singletons. This specimen comes from a study of T cell responses to AZD1222 COVID-19 vaccine. Findings of the study overall: White British donors predominated, females outnumbered males, and clonal diversity was possibly underestimated. Epitopes outside B.1.351 and B.1.1.7 mutated regions reportedly drew nearly half of spike TCRs. Breadth and depth of Spike-specific TCRs rose after two AZD1222 doses.

The clonotype comes from an adult who received the MenACWY meningococcal vaccine as a control. The sample here was peripheral blood, taken 28 days after the second dose of the MenACWY control vaccine.

CDR3 in amino acids: CASCRWGTEAFF. CDR3 in DNA: TGTGCCAGCTGCCGATGGGGGACTGAAGCTTTCTTT. The V call is TRBV12-3 or TRBV12-4, the J call TRBJ1-1; D perhaps matches TRBD1 (5 bases). The V end was cut by 8 bases, the J end by 5 bases, with 12 bases between. CDR3 length: 12 amino acids.